Following are 27 T cell receptor beta chains from one sample sequenced in a study of shared clonotypes between healthy human individuals. TCRdb keeps only in-frame clones here, not all; method: immunoSEQ multiplex PCR. Of 2.5 million or so clones in the sample, just over 90% are singletons; the top ten hold under 0.15%. Sequenced: naive CD4+ T cells sorted from blood. The subset denotes: CD45RA+ positively selected. Every receptor here comes from a man younger than 30 in good health.

Written as DNA, the CDR3 is TGTGCCATCAGTGAGTCGGACAGGGGGACAGATACGCAGTATTTT. Protein product: CAISESDRGTDTQYF. The genes are TRBV10-3 and TRBJ2-3; 10 bases match TRBD1. Germline loops: CDR1 ENHRY, CDR2 SYGVKD. Trimming cost V 0 bases and J 3 bases; bases outside gene matches: 0. The CDR3 runs to 15 residues.

The chain combines TRBV7-6 with TRBJ2-1; tentative D call: TRBD1 (6 bases). CDR3 length: 14 amino acids. Trimming took 4 bases from V and 9 from J, leaving 16 bases between them. Per germline, CDR1 SGHVS and CDR2 FNYEAQ. CDR3 in DNA: TGTGCCAGCAGCTCGCTCGGTGGGGGCTCTGAGCAGTTCTTC. It codes for CASSSLGGGSEQFF.

Only a few counts were recorded for this clone. This specimen includes other DNA sequences encoding the same CDR3. The chain combines TRBV30 with TRBJ1-5; no clear D gene. CDR3 length: 14 residues. Trimming took off 1 base at V and 2 bases at J, with 9 bases between the two ends. Looked up from germline, CDR1 is GTSNPN and CDR2 is SVGIG (reference sequence). The CDR3 here is CAWSGGGGNQPQHF. The CDR3 bases are TGTGCCTGGAGTGGAGGCGGGGGCAATCAGCCCCAGCATTTT.

The chain is built from TRBV5-4 and TRBJ2-5; 11 bases line up with TRBD2. This CDR3 comprises 15 residues. V lost 2 bases, J lost 5 bases, and 5 bases stayed unmatched. From germline, CDR1 is SGHNT and CDR2 YYREEE (reference sequence). CDR3 nucleotides: TGTGCCAGCAGCTTCTTAGCGGGAGGGCCTGAGACCCAGTACTTC. As protein: CASSFLAGGPETQYF.

The chain joins TRBV30 to TRBJ2-5; D is unresolved. V was shortened by 0 bases and J by 0 bases, with 5 bases between the two germline ends. The CDR3 runs 13 residues. CDR1 GTSNPN and CDR2 SVGIG come from the germline V gene (reference sequence). Here the CDR3 reads CAWSVPNQETQYF. In nucleotides, the CDR3 is TGTGCCTGGAGTGTACCAAACCAAGAGACCCAGTACTTC.

The chain recombines TRBV18 with TRBJ2-7, with a possible D match to TRBD1 (5 bases). CDR3 length: 13 amino acids. V lost 3 bases and J 6 bases, leaving 12 bases between the germline ends. Germline V gene data show CDR1 as KGHSH and CDR2 as LQKENI. In nucleotides, the CDR3 is TGTGCCAGCTCACCGGTACAGGCTTTCGAGCAGTACTTC. Its protein product is CASSPVQAFEQYF. The full variable domain, completed using reference TRBV18 and TRBJ2-7, is NAGVMQNPRHLVRRRGQEARLRCSPMKGHSHVYWYRQLPEEGLKFMVYLQKENIIDESGMPKERFSAEFPKEGPSILRIQQVVRGDSAAYFCASSPVQAFEQYFGPGTRLTVT.

The genes are TRBV5-8 and TRBJ2-3, with TRBD1 identical over 7 bases. V shed 4 bases, J shed 1 base, and the junction held 3 bases outside the gene matches. The CDR3 totals 14 residues. Looked up from germline, CDR1 is SGHTS and CDR2 is YDEGEE. The CDR3 protein is CASSTGQGTDTQYF. As DNA, the CDR3 is TGTGCCAGCAGCACCGGACAGGGCACAGATACGCAGTATTTT. Based on the CDR3 plus reference TRBV5-8 and TRBJ2-3, the full variable domain is EAGVTQSPTHLIKTRGQQATLRCSPISGHTSVYWYQQALGLGLQFLLWYDEGEERNRGNFPPRFSGRQFPNYSSELNVNALELEDSALYLCASSTGQGTDTQYFGPGTRLTVL.

The gene calls are TRBV10-3 and TRBJ1-2; 8 nucleotides match TRBD1. Per germline, CDR1 ENHRY and CDR2 SYGVKD. J was trimmed by 4 bases and V by 6 bases; bases with no gene match: 4. The CDR3 contains 13 residues. Here the CDR3 reads CAISADRAYGYTF. CDR3 sequence (DNA): TGTGCCATCAGCGCGGACAGGGCCTATGGCTACACCTTC.

The gene calls are TRBV7-3 and TRBJ2-7; TRBD1 agrees at 7 bases. CDR3 size: 15 residues. V lost 5 bases to trimming and J lost 6 bases; unmatched junction nucleotides: 13. Germline V gives CDR1 SGHTA, CDR2 FQGTGA. The CDR3 is CASSLSPGGSFEQYF. The CDR3 DNA reads as TGTGCCAGCAGCCTGTCTCCAGGGGGTAGTTTCGAGCAGTACTTC.

The chain employs TRBV14 and TRBJ2-7; possible D gene TRBD1, 5 bases. Germline assignment: CDR1 SGHDN and CDR2 FVKESK. V was clipped by 1 base and J by 4 bases, with 8 bases between them. CDR3 size: 13 residues. CDR3 sequence: CASSQVGVYEQYF. The CDR3 nucleotides are TGTGCCAGCAGCCAAGTAGGGGTTTACGAGCAGTACTTC.

The chain employs TRBV7-9 and TRBJ2-5; D could derive from TRBD1 or TRBD2 (6 bases each). Trimming left V 4 bases short and J 2 bases short, with 17 bases between. The CDR3 is made up of 16 amino acids. The germline gives CDR1 SEHNR, CDR2 FQNEAQ (reference sequence). Here the CDR3 reads CASSSFGGRGQETQYF. DNA for the CDR3: TGTGCCAGCAGCTCCTTCGGGGGCAGGGGACAAGAGACCCAGTACTTC.

The chain joins TRBV27 to TRBJ1-3, with D maybe TRBD1 (5 bases). Germline-derived CDR1 and CDR2 are MNHEY and SMNVEV (reference sequence). The CDR3 totals 23 residues. V lost 1 base, J lost 2 bases, and 33 bases lay in between. The CDR3 DNA is TGTGCCAGCAGTTTATTTTCGGGGCTGCCCGGGCCCCAGGGCAGTCGAACTGGAAACACCATATATTTT. Encoded protein: CASSLFSGLPGPQGSRTGNTIYF.

The chain has TRBV7-8 and TRBJ2-5, with D maybe TRBD2 (5 bases). The ends were cut back, 5 bases at V and 3 bases at J, with 19 bases in the middle. The CDR3 loop spans 16 amino acids. From germline, CDR1 is SGHVS and CDR2 FQNEAQ. CDR3 nucleotide sequence: TGTGCCAGCAGCCCCCGACTCCCCGGACTTAAAGAGACCCAGTACTTC. This gives the protein CASSPRLPGLKETQYF.

A word on this clone: Other DNA sequences in this sample translate to the same CDR3. The chain recombines TRBV7-2 with TRBJ2-7, with 9 bases fitting TRBD2. In germline, CDR1 is SGHTA, CDR2 FQGNSA. V shed 4 bases and J 0 bases; nucleotides not matched to a gene: 4. CDR3 length: 15 residues. The CDR3 DNA sequence: TGTGCCAGCAGCTCGCGGACTAGCGCCTCCTACGAGCAGTACTTC. This gives the protein CASSSRTSASYEQYF. The variable domain in full, completed from reference TRBV7-2 and TRBJ2-7, reads GAGVSQSPSNKVTEKGKDVELRCDPISGHTALYWYRQSLGQGLEFLIYFQGNSAPDKSGLPSDRFSAERTGGSVSTLTIQRTQQEDSAVYLCASSSRTSASYEQYFGPGTRLTVT.

V and J are TRBV5-6 and TRBJ1-4; possibly TRBD1 for D (6 bases). The ends were cut back, 1 base at V and 0 bases at J, with 19 bases in the middle. Germline CDR1 SGHDT, CDR2 YYEEEE. The CDR3 runs to 19 residues. The CDR3 DNA is TGTGCCAGCAGCTTGTATAGAGGGACAAAGCTTGCAACTAATGAAAAACTGTTTTTT. It codes for CASSLYRGTKLATNEKLFF. The full variable domain, rest sourced from reference TRBV5-6 and TRBJ1-4, is DAGVTQSPTHLIKTRGQQVTLRCSPKSGHDTVSWYQQALGQGPQFIFQYYEEEERQRGNFPDRFSGHQFPNYSSELNVNALLLGDSALYLCASSLYRGTKLATNEKLFFGSGTQLSVL.

The sample holds a few counts of this clone. The V and J genes are TRBV5-1 and TRBJ1-1, with D possibly TRBD1 on 6 matching bases. This CDR3 has 13 amino acids. Trimming left V 6 bases short and J 2 bases short, with 11 bases between. The germline V gene has CDR1 SGHRS and CDR2 YFSETQ. CDR3 sequence (DNA): TGCGCCAGCACTAGGGACACTAACACTGAAGCTTTCTTT. It encodes CASTRDTNTEAFF.

The rearrangement links TRBV5-1 to TRBJ2-7, with D perhaps TRBD1 (6 bases). The V and J ends lost 2 bases and 2 bases respectively, with 14 bases between them. This CDR3 contains 15 residues. Germline values: CDR1 SGHRS, CDR2 YFSETQ. The CDR3 spells CASSFSTGIPYEQYF. For the CDR3, the DNA is TGCGCCAGCAGCTTCTCGACAGGAATTCCCTACGAGCAGTACTTC.

To note about this clone: The sample has other DNA sequences that encode this CDR3 too. The chain links TRBV29-1 to TRBJ2-2; D gene unclear. Looked up from germline, CDR1 is SQVTM and CDR2 is ANQGSEA. With 5 bases removed from V and 1 base from J, the gap between germline ends came to 8 bases. The CDR3 is made up of 13 amino acids. The CDR3 reads CSVPRLNTGELFF. Here the CDR3 DNA reads TGCAGCGTTCCGAGATTGAACACCGGGGAGCTGTTTTTT.

This clone was counted a few times. The chain joins TRBV5-1 to TRBJ2-3; D call uncertain. V was pared by 4 bases and J by 0 bases, with 3 bases between. The CDR3 is made up of 12 amino acids. Germline V CDR1 and CDR2: SGHRS, YFSETQ. The CDR3 region is CASSDSTDTQYF. CDR3 bases: TGCGCCAGCAGCGATAGCACAGATACGCAGTATTTT. Supplemented by reference TRBV5-1 and TRBJ2-3, the full variable domain reads KAGVTQTPRYLIKTRGQQVTLSCSPISGHRSVSWYQQTPGQGLQFLFEYFSETQRNKGNFPGRFSGRQFSNSRSEMNVSTLELGDSALYLCASSDSTDTQYFGPGTRLTVL.

Note on this clone: This sample includes further DNA sequences coding for the same CDR3. V and J are TRBV7-2 and TRBJ2-2; no firm D call. The CDR3 is 14 amino acids. V lost 1 base and J 2 bases, leaving 5 bases between the germline ends. Germline V gene sequence: CDR1 SGHTA, CDR2 FQGNSA. As DNA, the CDR3 is TGTGCCAGCAGCTTAGTCTCCAACACCGGGGAGCTGTTTTTT. It is translated as CASSLVSNTGELFF. Full variable domain (outside the CDR3, taken from reference TRBV7-2 and TRBJ2-2): GAGVSQSPSNKVTEKGKDVELRCDPISGHTALYWYRQSLGQGLEFLIYFQGNSAPDKSGLPSDRFSAERTGGSVSTLTIQRTQQEDSAVYLCASSLVSNTGELFFGEGSRLTVL.

The V and J genes are TRBV9 and TRBJ1-1, with a weak D call TRBD1 (6 bases). In germline, CDR1 is SGDLS, CDR2 YYNGEE. Trimming shortened V by 3 bases and J by 2 bases, and 11 bases separated the two germline ends. This CDR3 is 14 amino acids long. Here the CDR3 DNA reads TGTGCCAGCAGCGAGGGACATTTTAACACTGAAGCTTTCTTT. Protein product: CASSEGHFNTEAFF.

The rearrangement links TRBV7-2 to TRBJ2-4, with 7 bases matching TRBD1. Germline-derived CDR1 and CDR2 are SGHTA and FQGNSA. The CDR3 totals 18 residues. V lost 1 base, J lost 3 bases, and 12 bases stayed unmatched. The CDR3 DNA is TGTGCCAGCAGCTTAGGGAGAGGGGGCGAGTTTGGCAAAAACATTCAGTACTTC. Translating it yields CASSLGRGGEFGKNIQYF.

Concerning this clone: A junction end diverges from the germline sequence, so it may reflect a read error. This chain uses TRBV5-1 with TRBJ2-5, with 8 bases aligning to TRBD2. Germline V gene sequence: CDR1 SGHRS, CDR2 YFSETQ. The CDR3 consists of 17 residues. The CDR3 bases are TGCGCCAGCAGCTTGGAGTGGTCGGGAGGGATCCAAGAGTCCCAGTACTTC. Protein sequence: CASSLEWSGGIQESQYF. Using reference TRBV5-1 and TRBJ2-5 for the parts outside the CDR3, the full variable domain is KAGVTQTPRYLIKTRGQQVTLSCSPISGHRSVSWYQQTPGQGLQFLFEYFSETQRNKGNFPGRFSGRQFSNSRSEMNVSTLELGDSALYLCASSLEWSGGIQESQYFGPGTRLLVL.

The V gene is TRBV11-2, the J gene TRBJ2-7; 9 bases match TRBD2. The CDR3 length is 15 residues. V trimming: 5 bases; J trimming: 4 bases; junction bases outside the gene matches: 9. CDR1 is SGHAT, CDR2 FQNNGV, per germline. CDR3 DNA: TGTGCCAGCAGCGCGGGACTAGCCTCCCCATACGAGCAGTACTTC. Its protein is CASSAGLASPYEQYF. Using reference TRBV11-2 and TRBJ2-7 for the parts outside the CDR3, the full variable domain is EAGVAQSPRYKIIEKRQSVAFWCNPISGHATLYWYQQILGQGPKLLIQFQNNGVVDDSQLPKDRFSAERLKGVDSTLKIQPAKLEDSAVYLCASSAGLASPYEQYFGPGTRLTVT.

The chain couples TRBV29-1 to TRBJ2-7, with D tentatively TRBD2 (5 bases). V was cut by 7 bases and J by 0 bases, with 13 bases left in between. From germline, CDR1 is SQVTM and CDR2 ANQGSEA. The CDR3 length is 13 residues. The CDR3 DNA is TGCAGCGGGACGGACTCGAGCTCCTACGAGCAGTACTTC. Translating gives CSGTDSSSYEQYF.

The rearrangement uses TRBV11-2 and TRBJ2-1; D might be TRBD2 (6 bases). V dropped 5 bases and J dropped 1 base, with 12 bases sitting between them. Per the germline V gene, CDR1 is SGHAT and CDR2 is FQNNGV. The CDR3 is 15 amino acids. This chain's CDR3 is CASSRSGQSYNEQFF. For the CDR3, the DNA is TGTGCCAGCAGCCGCAGCGGGCAGTCCTACAATGAGCAGTTCTTC.

This clone has a single count. This chain uses TRBV7-2 with TRBJ2-7; D is possibly TRBD2 (5 bases). The CDR3 contains 15 residues. Trimming left V 5 bases short and J 3 bases short, with 17 bases between. Germline V gene sequence: CDR1 SGHTA, CDR2 FQGNSA. CDR3 loop: CASSLGDSLLYEQYF. The CDR3 DNA is TGTGCCAGCAGCCTCGGGGATAGCCTTCTCTACGAGCAGTACTTC.